This passage covers 13 T cell receptor beta chains from one sample sequenced in a study of cytomegalovirus exposure and HLA in healthy donors. Primers: 60 Vbeta forward and 13 Jbeta reverse. The data were produced by immunoSEQ multiplex PCR, yet TCRdb's version contains in-frame clones alone and is incomplete. This sample has more than 150,000 clones, with less than 80% found just once. Sample: PBMCs. These receptors originate from a man younger than 35 in good health and CMV-seronegative.

This chain connects TRBV6-6 to TRBJ1-2; 10 bases fit TRBD1. J gave up 5 bases and V 2 bases, and 2 bases lay outside the gene matches. Germline CDR1 and CDR2: MNHNY and SVGAGI (reference sequence). The CDR3 extends over 14 amino acids. In DNA, the CDR3 is TGTGCCAGCAGTTACGGACAGGGGGGGTATGGCTACACCTTC. This translates into CASSYGQGGYGYTF.

The genes are TRBV7-3 and TRBJ2-1; 9 bases agree with TRBD2. The CDR3 totals 15 residues. Germline V gives CDR1 SGHTA, CDR2 FQGTGA. With V trimmed by 5 bases and J by 2 bases, 4 bases remained unmatched. Here the CDR3 reads CASSLGLAAYNEQFF. DNA of the CDR3: TGTGCCAGCAGCCTGGGACTAGCAGCCTACAATGAGCAGTTCTTC.

CDR3 DNA: TGTGCCAGCAGTCCAGGGGGTTTGGTAGGAGAGACCCAGTACTTC. This encodes CASSPGGLVGETQYF. The rearrangement uses TRBV7-3 and TRBJ2-5; the match to TRBD1 covers 7 bases. The germline CDR1 and CDR2 sequences are SGHTA and FQGTGA. There are 15 residues in the CDR3. V trimming: 6 bases; J trimming: 4 bases; junction bases outside the gene matches: 11.

The chain couples TRBV30 to TRBJ1-3, with 7 bases aligning to TRBD1. The CDR3 loop spans 18 amino acids. Germline CDR1 reads GTSNPN; CDR2 reads SVGIG (reference sequence). J was trimmed by 8 bases and V by 0 bases; bases with no gene match: 19. CDR3 sequence reads: CAWSVWTGAPSSLDTIYF. DNA for the CDR3: TGTGCCTGGAGTGTATGGACAGGCGCACCTAGCTCTCTGGACACCATATATTTT. The entire variable domain, with the rest obtained from reference TRBV30 and TRBJ1-3, is as follows: SQTIHQWPATLVQPVGSPLSLECTVEGTSNPNLYWYRQAAGRGLQLLFYSVGIGQISSEVPQNLSASRPQDRQFILSSKKLLLSDSGFYLCAWSVWTGAPSSLDTIYFGEGSWLTVV.

This chain connects TRBV28 to TRBJ1-2, with TRBD1 matching 8 bases. The ends lost 10 bases at V and 0 bases at J; junction bases unmatched: 4. The CDR3 is 13 residues long. Germline V CDR1 and CDR2: MDHEN, SYDVKM. The CDR3 DNA is TGTGCCACGGGCAGGGGGCCTAACTATGGCTACACCTTC. It encodes CATGRGPNYGYTF.

The V gene is TRBV27, the J gene TRBJ2-3, with 7 bases fitting TRBD2. CDR1 is MNHEY, CDR2 SMNVEV, per germline (reference sequence). The CDR3 is made up of 14 amino acids. The V and J ends lost 3 bases and 6 bases, in that order; junction bases with no gene match: 6. CDR3 DNA sequence: TGTGCCAGCAGTTTTCGGGACTACAGGGATACGCAGTATTTT. Encoded protein: CASSFRDYRDTQYF.

The CDR3 DNA reads as TGTGCCAGCAGTGTGAGGACAGGGGGATCCGGGGCCAACGTCCTGACTTTC. Translating it yields CASSVRTGGSGANVLTF. The V call is TRBV6-1, the J call TRBJ2-6; TRBD1 matches at 10 bases. Germline V CDR1 and CDR2: MNHNS, SASEGT. The CDR3 has 17 amino acids. J gave up 4 bases and V 4 bases, and 7 bases lay outside the gene matches.

V usage is TRBV9 and J usage is TRBJ1-2; D perhaps matches TRBD1 (5 bases). The ends were cut back, 3 bases at V and 7 bases at J, with 16 bases in the middle. Germline loops: CDR1 SGDLS, CDR2 YYNGEE. The CDR3 extends over 14 amino acids. The CDR3 sequence: CASSDLGALGGYTF. In DNA form, the CDR3 reads TGTGCCAGCAGCGACCTTGGGGCCCTTGGTGGCTACACCTTC. The complete variable domain, with remaining parts taken from reference TRBV9 and TRBJ1-2, reads DSGVTQTPKHLITATGQRVTLRCSPRSGDLSVYWYQQSLDQGLQFLIQYYNGEERAKGNILERFSAQQFPDLHSELNLSSLELGDSALYFCASSDLGALGGYTFGSGTRLTVV.

The chain combines TRBV2 with TRBJ1-5; no definite D call. Germline values: CDR1 SNHLY, CDR2 FYNNEI. V was pared by 4 bases and J by 4 bases, with 11 bases between. The length of the CDR3 is 14 residues. CDR3 amino acids: CASSGPGLNQPQHF. CDR3 sequence (DNA): TGTGCCAGCAGTGGCCCAGGCCTGAATCAGCCCCAGCATTTT.

J is TRBJ2-7 and V is TRBV9; 7 nucleotides agree with TRBD2. The CDR3 runs 14 residues. Germline values: CDR1 SGDLS, CDR2 YYNGEE. The J segment lost 0 bases and the V segment lost 3 bases, leaving 3 bases of the junction unmatched. The CDR3 sequence is CASSGSGDSYEQYF. The CDR3 region has the DNA TGTGCCAGCAGCGGGAGCGGGGACTCCTACGAGCAGTACTTC.

This chain uses TRBV28 with TRBJ2-5; D may be TRBD2 (5 bases). CDR1 is MDHEN and CDR2 is SYDVKM in the germline V gene. CDR3 length: 13 residues. V dropped 5 bases and J dropped 0 bases, with 7 bases sitting between them. This CDR3 is CASSPGDQETQYF. In DNA, the CDR3 is TGTGCCAGCAGTCCCGGGGACCAAGAGACCCAGTACTTC.

This clone occurred once. The rearrangement links TRBV7-2 to TRBJ1-3, with 9 bases identical to TRBD1. This CDR3 comprises 15 residues. The V gene's germline CDR1 is SGHTA and CDR2 FQGNSA. Trimming at V came to 5 bases and at J to 8 bases, leaving 10 bases not matched to a gene. The CDR3 DNA sequence: TGTGCCAGCAGCGCGGGGACAGGGAGAGGATACACCATATATTTT. Translation gives CASSAGTGRGYTIYF.

This clone has a single count. This rearrangement joins TRBV19 to TRBJ1-1, with a weak D call TRBD1 (5 bases). This CDR3 spans 14 amino acids. CDR1 LNHDA and CDR2 SQIVND come from the germline V gene (reference sequence). The V end lost 7 bases, the J end lost 1 base, and 13 bases lay between the germline ends. In DNA form, the CDR3 reads TGTGCCAGTACCCAGGGACTATCGAACACTGAAGCTTTCTTT. This codes for CASTQGLSNTEAFF.